The 10 T cell receptor beta chains listed next were all sequenced from one sample in a study of blood T cell repertoires in COVID-19. The assay was immunoSEQ multiplex PCR, and TCRdb's table has in-frame clones only and misses some. In the table there are 150,000 to 200,000 clones, 81% of which are singletons. Sequencing used peripheral blood. These TCRs come from a man aged 60 to 75 with active or convalescent COVID-19.

In its sample, this clone was seen once. The rearrangement uses TRBV11-3 and TRBJ1-1; 7 positions agree with TRBD1. Germline trimming cut 5 bases from V and 7 bases from J; bases unmatched to any gene: 13. This CDR3 is 15 amino acids long. Germline loops: CDR1 SGHNT, CDR2 YENEEA. The CDR3 nucleotides read TGTGCCAGCAGCCCCGGATCCGACAGGGCTGGTGAAGCTTTCTTT. Amino acid sequence: CASSPGSDRAGEAFF.

This chain links TRBV14 with TRBJ2-4, with TRBD2 matching over 7 bases. The CDR3 is made up of 15 amino acids. V lost 0 bases to trimming and J lost 9 bases; unmatched junction nucleotides: 8. CDR1 and CDR2 (germline): SGHDN, FVKESK. The CDR3 here is CASSQEGGDLGIQYF. The DNA of the CDR3 is TGTGCCAGCAGCCAAGAGGGAGGGGATTTAGGCATTCAGTACTTC.

The J gene is TRBJ1-1, the V gene TRBV5-1; TRBD1 might be the D (6 bases). With 0 bases removed from V and 4 bases from J, the gap between germline ends came to 13 bases. Germline CDR1 and CDR2: SGHRS and YFSETQ. CDR3 size: 15 residues. CDR3 nucleotides: TGCGCCAGCAGCTTGGAACAGGGTGTTTTCACTGAAGCTTTCTTT. Its translation: CASSLEQGVFTEAFF.

The chain links TRBV11-3 to TRBJ2-1; TRBD2 aligns across 11 bases. CDR1 is SGHNT and CDR2 is YENEEA in the germline V gene. The CDR3 consists of 16 residues. The V gene end was trimmed by 9 bases and the J gene end by 10 bases; junction bases not matched to a gene: 17. The CDR3: CASPRRRTSGQGEQFF. The DNA for the CDR3 is TGTGCCAGTCCCAGACGGCGGACTAGCGGGCAAGGGGAGCAGTTCTTC.

This rearrangement joins TRBV14 to TRBJ2-7; 11 nucleotides agree with TRBD1. Trimming at V came to 4 bases and at J to 5 bases, leaving 4 bases not matched to a gene. Germline CDR1 is SGHDN and CDR2 is FVKESK. The CDR3 has 14 amino acids. The CDR3 DNA follows: TGTGCCAGCAGCCTTCGGACAGGGGGCAACGAGCAGTACTTC. Its translation is CASSLRTGGNEQYF.

The CDR3 bases are TGTGCCAGCAGCTTAGCGCTAAGACTAGCGGGATGGCCCTACGAGCAGTACTTC. Protein: CASSLALRLAGWPYEQYF. V usage is TRBV7-9 and J usage is TRBJ2-7; 11 bases fit TRBD2. The CDR3 spans 18 residues. The trim removed 0 bases at V and 2 bases at J, leaving 9 bases unmatched. Per germline, CDR1 SEHNR and CDR2 FQNEAQ (reference sequence). Combining the CDR3 with reference TRBV7-9 and TRBJ2-7 gives the whole variable domain DTGVSQNPRHKITKRGQNVTFRCDPISEHNRLYWYRQTLGQGPEFLTYFQNEAQLEKSRLLSDRFSAERPKGSFSTLEIQRTEQGDSAMYLCASSLALRLAGWPYEQYFGPGTRLTVT.

The chain couples TRBV2 to TRBJ2-3, with 10 positions matching TRBD2. Germline CDR1 is SNHLY and CDR2 is FYNNEI. The J segment lost 2 bases and the V segment lost 1 base, leaving 3 bases of the junction unmatched. The CDR3 has 16 amino acids. As DNA, the CDR3 is TGTGCCAGCAGTGAAGTCCTAGCGGGAGCCACAGATACGCAGTATTTT. Translated: CASSEVLAGATDTQYF.

The J gene is TRBJ1-4, the V gene TRBV29-1; D gene uncertain. The V end lost 4 bases, the J end lost 5 bases, and 11 bases lay between the germline ends. Germline-derived CDR1 and CDR2 are SQVTM and ANQGSEA. The CDR3 length is 13 residues. The CDR3 protein is CSVVKSGNEKLFF. The CDR3 DNA is TGCAGCGTTGTAAAATCCGGGAATGAAAAACTGTTTTTT.

This clone has more than one count but fewer than ten. Germline and junction disagree at one end, which may indicate a read error. The CDR3 loop reads CASSKDRGQETQYF. The CDR3 region has the DNA TGTGCCAGCAGCAAAGACAGGGGGCAGGAGACCCAGTACTTC. The V call is TRBV14, the J call TRBJ2-5; 10 positions match TRBD1. The CDR3 consists of 14 residues. CDR1 SGHDN and CDR2 FVKESK come from the germline V gene.

This sequence joins TRBV5-4 and TRBJ1-1; D ambiguous. The CDR3 covers 13 residues. Germline V gene lookup returns CDR1 SGHNT and CDR2 YYREEE (reference sequence). V was pared by 4 bases and J by 3 bases, with 10 bases between. The CDR3 coding sequence is TGTGCCAGCAGCCACCAAGAGTACACTGAAGCTTTCTTT. It translates to CASSHQEYTEAFF.